Given below is one T cell receptor (beta chain) in context. This sample was included in a study of T cell responses to AZD1222 COVID-19 vaccine. CDR1 SGHTA and CDR2 FQGNSA come from the germline V gene. This CDR3 spans 13 amino acids. V lost 5 bases, J lost 5 bases, and 12 bases lay in between. TCRdb's table, derived via immunoSEQ multiplex PCR, lists solely in-frame clones and lacks some. The sample has 84,000 or so clones; 80% to 90% are singletons. This sequence joins TRBV7-2 and TRBJ1-1, with TRBD1 as a possible D gene (6 bases). The sequenced sample was peripheral blood, obtained on day 0 of AZD1222 vaccination. The receptor's source is an adult in good health. CDR3 DNA: TGTGCCAGCAGCGCAGGGACAACGACTGAAGCTTTCTTT. Its translation: CASSAGTTTEAFF.